This T cell receptor (beta chain) derives from a study of T-cell memory formation after mild COVID-19. Concerning this clonotype: Its cognate antigen is unknown.

Overall study results and limits: Day 15 to 85 contracting clones showed balanced CD4/CD8; later expanders leaned CD4+. Day 37-peaking second-wave clones had unconfirmed SARS-CoV-2 specificity.

TCRalpha and TCRbeta libraries used 5'RACE with constant-segment primers and UMIs. TCRdb independently ran MiXCR on the 5' RACE reads; one entry per CDR3 protein. The table lists 350,000 to 500,000 distinct CDR3 sequences, about 20% of them singletons. Per the germline V gene, CDR1 is LGHDT and CDR2 is YNNKEL (reference sequence). The ends lost 0 bases at V and 2 bases at J; junction bases unmatched: 3. The CDR3 extends over 17 amino acids. V gene TRBV3-1 combines with J gene TRBJ2-1, with 11 positions matching TRBD2. Specimen: PBMCs or a T cell subset sorted from them (not recorded which). The TCR was taken from an adult woman who had mild COVID-19 (a few samples of this study predate the infection). Cell type and time point are not known. The CDR3 spells CASSQDSSGGPYNEQFF. The CDR3 nucleotides are TGTGCCAGCAGCCAAGATTCTAGCGGGGGGCCCTACAATGAGCAGTTCTTC.